One and the same sample provided the 23 T cell receptor beta chains below, sequenced in a study of glioma-infiltrating T cells after dendritic cell vaccination. Profiling relied on immunoSEQ multiplex PCR, and the TCRdb table lists in-frame clones only, not all of them. The table lists 70,000 to 100,000 clones, 83% of them singletons, with less than 8% in the top ten. Sample time point: after dendritic cell vaccination, including at tumor progression/relapse. Sequenced here: blood, sampled after dendritic cell vaccination. These TCRs come from a human donor with glioblastoma.

The chain joins TRBV28 to TRBJ1-4; 7 nucleotides align to TRBD1. Per the germline V gene, CDR1 is MDHEN and CDR2 is SYDVKM. V lost 6 bases to trimming and J lost 4 bases; unmatched junction nucleotides: 5. The CDR3 has 14 amino acids. This CDR3 is CASSLQGSNEKLFF. The CDR3 nucleotides are TGTGCCAGCAGCCTACAGGGGAGTAATGAAAAACTGTTTTTT. Supplemented by reference TRBV28 and TRBJ1-4, the full variable domain reads DVKVTQSSRYLVKRTGEKVFLECVQDMDHENMFWYRQDPGLGLRLIYFSYDVKMKEKGDIPEGYSVSREKKERFSLILESASTNQTSMYLCASSLQGSNEKLFFGSGTQLSVL.

The CDR3 coding sequence is TGCGCCAGCAGTGAGTCGCGTCAGACTCCCTCCTACGAGCAGTACTTC. It specifies CASSESRQTPSYEQYF. This sequence joins TRBV10-1 and TRBJ2-7; no reliable D call. V was pared by 0 bases and J by 0 bases, with 12 bases between. The CDR3 runs to 16 residues. Germline CDR1 is WNHNN and CDR2 is SYGVQD (reference sequence).

This chain uses TRBV30 with TRBJ1-1, with a tentative D call TRBD1 (6 bases). The CDR3 is 13 residues long. Germline V gene data show CDR1 as GTSNPN and CDR2 as SVGIG (reference sequence). Trimming removed 2 bases from V and 5 bases from J, with 12 bases in between. The CDR3 sequence: CAWSTGQWTEAFF. The CDR3 DNA reads as TGTGCCTGGAGTACCGGACAGTGGACTGAAGCTTTCTTT.

The genes are TRBV5-1 and TRBJ1-6, with 7 nucleotides matching TRBD1. V was clipped by 0 bases and J by 8 bases; unmatched bases: 5. This CDR3 is built from 15 residues. Germline lookup yields CDR1 SGHRS and CDR2 YFSETQ. DNA of the CDR3: TGCGCCAGCAGCTTGGGGACAGGATACGATTCACCCCTCCACTTT. The encoded protein is CASSLGTGYDSPLHF.

In its sample, this clone ranks as medium-sized (0.01 to 0.1%). The chain recombines TRBV2 with TRBJ1-1; no firm D call. Per the germline V gene, CDR1 is SNHLY and CDR2 is FYNNEI. The CDR3 has 13 amino acids. V lost 6 bases to trimming and J lost 0 bases, with 8 bases between them. The CDR3 nucleotides read TGTGCCAGCAGGAACATGTTGAACACTGAAGCTTTCTTT. It is translated as CASRNMLNTEAFF.

The rearrangement links TRBV2 to TRBJ1-6; D gene ambiguous. The germline CDR1 and CDR2 sequences are SNHLY and FYNNEI. This CDR3 has 12 residues. V lost 8 bases, J lost 4 bases, and 6 bases lay in between. DNA of the CDR3: TGTGCCAGCCAGGTGTATAATTCACCCCTCCACTTT. It yields the protein CASQVYNSPLHF.

The genes are TRBV15 and TRBJ2-1; TRBD1 agrees at 8 bases. Germline-derived CDR1 and CDR2 are LNHNV and YYDKDF (reference sequence). The CDR3 consists of 13 residues. Unmatched junction bases numbered 5, after V lost 5 bases and J lost 8 bases. CDR3 loop: CATSQSRGHEQFF. The CDR3 DNA follows: TGTGCCACCAGCCAATCCAGGGGGCATGAGCAGTTCTTC. Filled out from reference TRBV15 and TRBJ2-1, the complete variable domain reads DAMVIQNPRYQVTQFGKPVTLSCSQTLNHNVMYWYQQKSSQAPKLLFHYYDKDFNNEADTPDNFQSRRPNTSFCFLDIRSPGLGDTAMYLCATSQSRGHEQFFGPGTRLTVL.

The chain employs TRBV4-1 and TRBJ2-1; 12 nucleotides line up with TRBD2. Per the germline V gene, CDR1 is MGHRA and CDR2 is YSYEKL. The CDR3 totals 13 residues. V shed 6 bases, J shed 13 bases, and the junction held 7 bases outside the gene matches. The CDR3 DNA reads TGCGCCAGCAGACAAACTAGCGGGGGGCCCCAGTTCTTC. Translated, it gives CASRQTSGGPQFF.

The chain couples TRBV5-1 to TRBJ2-3, with a weak D call TRBD2 (7 bases). Trimming pared 6 bases from V and 2 bases from J, leaving 13 bases between. The germline gives CDR1 SGHRS, CDR2 YFSETQ. The CDR3 has 14 amino acids. The CDR3 sequence: CASNGGGLTDTQYF. The CDR3 coding sequence is TGCGCCAGCAACGGCGGGGGCCTCACAGATACGCAGTATTTT.

This clone was recorded once. V usage is TRBV29-1 and J usage is TRBJ1-2; possibly TRBD1 for D (6 bases). V was pared by 2 bases and J by 3 bases, with 19 bases between. The CDR3 is 16 amino acids. CDR1 and CDR2 (germline): SQVTM, ANQGSEA. CDR3 DNA: TGCAGCGTTGAAACCCCCGGCGGGGGGGCATACTATGGCTACACCTTC. Protein product: CSVETPGGGAYYGYTF.

The V and J genes are TRBV5-1 and TRBJ2-2; D is ambiguous. From germline, CDR1 is SGHRS and CDR2 YFSETQ. CDR3 length: 14 amino acids. Trimming shortened V by 1 base and J by 1 base, and 5 bases separated the two germline ends. The CDR3 spells CASSLQQNTGELFF. CDR3 DNA: TGCGCCAGCAGCTTGCAACAGAACACCGGGGAGCTGTTTTTT.

CDR3 in amino acids: CASSYSSGGGSYEQYF. CDR3 nucleotides: TGTGCCAGCAGTTACTCCAGCGGGGGGGGCTCCTACGAGCAGTACTTC. The chain joins TRBV6-6 to TRBJ2-7, with 10 bases fitting TRBD2. The CDR3 runs to 16 residues. V lost 0 bases and J lost 0; bases outside the gene matches: 2. Per germline, CDR1 MNHNY and CDR2 SVGAGI (reference sequence).

This chain links TRBV7-6 with TRBJ1-1; D is uncertain. This CDR3 comprises 11 residues. V lost 1 base and J 11 bases, leaving 8 bases between the germline ends. Per the germline V gene, CDR1 is SGHVS and CDR2 is FNYEAQ. In DNA, the CDR3 is TGTGCCAGCAGCTTAGGAGGGAGTGCTTTCTTT. Protein sequence: CASSLGGSAFF.

This clone was counted only a few times. This chain joins TRBV19 and TRBJ1-6, with D hard to call. The CDR3 contains 16 residues. CDR1 and CDR2 (germline): LNHDA, SQIVND (reference sequence). V lost 5 bases and J 16 bases, leaving 27 bases between the germline ends. CDR3: CASSVSSYPSPPRLHF. CDR3 nucleotide sequence: TGTGCCAGTAGTGTTTCCAGTTACCCTTCGCCCCCCAGGCTCCACTTT.

This clone was found once. The rearrangement links TRBV27 to TRBJ2-5; 9 nucleotides align to TRBD2. The CDR3 spans 14 residues. Germline loops: CDR1 MNHEY, CDR2 SMNVEV (reference sequence). With V trimmed by 11 bases and J by 4 bases, 11 bases remained unmatched. The CDR3 reads CAAIGGGAGETQYF. The CDR3 nucleotides read TGTGCCGCGATAGGCGGGGGGGCCGGAGAGACCCAGTACTTC.

V and J are TRBV19 and TRBJ2-2, with D possibly being TRBD1 (5 bases). The germline V and J ends were trimmed by 3 bases and 0 bases, with 11 bases remaining between them. The germline V gene encodes CDR1 LNHDA and CDR2 SQIVND (reference sequence). There are 16 residues in the CDR3. The CDR3 spells CASSIHPDTNTGELFF. DNA of the CDR3: TGTGCCAGTAGTATCCACCCGGACACGAACACCGGGGAGCTGTTTTTT.

The chain joins TRBV2 to TRBJ2-5; 12 bases are shared with TRBD1. The CDR3 has 17 amino acids. Looked up from germline, CDR1 is SNHLY and CDR2 is FYNNEI. V shed 5 bases, J shed 0 bases, and the junction held 7 bases outside the gene matches. The CDR3 protein is CASSPGTGGWYQETQYF. The CDR3 DNA reads TGTGCCAGCAGTCCCGGGACAGGGGGCTGGTACCAAGAGACCCAGTACTTC.

The chain combines TRBV14 with TRBJ1-5; 8 positions agree with TRBD1. The CDR3 consists of 14 residues. V was clipped by 3 bases and J by 4 bases; unmatched bases: 2. Germline-derived CDR1 and CDR2 are SGHDN and FVKESK. The DNA of the CDR3 is TGTGCCAGCAGCCACGGACAGGGAAATCAGCCCCAGCATTTT. Protein: CASSHGQGNQPQHF. The whole variable domain, filled in from reference TRBV14 and TRBJ1-5, reads EAGVTQFPSHSVIEKGQTVTLRCDPISGHDNLYWYRRVMGKEIKFLLHFVKESKQDESGMPNNRFLAERTGGTYSTLKVQPAELEDSGVYFCASSHGQGNQPQHFGDGTRLSIL.

This clone showed up just a few times. This rearrangement joins TRBV4-3 to TRBJ2-7, with D perhaps TRBD1 (5 bases). The CDR3 length is 15 residues. The germline V gene has CDR1 LGHNA and CDR2 YSLEER. V was trimmed by 4 bases and J by 6 bases, leaving 19 bases between them. The CDR3 region is CASSPRTAQAGEQYF. The CDR3 DNA follows: TGCGCCAGCAGCCCCAGGACGGCACAGGCAGGCGAGCAGTACTTC.

The chain is built from TRBV9 and TRBJ2-3; D perhaps matches TRBD2 (7 bases). The CDR3 is 16 residues long. V gave up 2 bases and J gave up 8 bases, with 21 bases separating them. CDR1 is SGDLS, CDR2 YYNGEE, per germline. CDR3 residues: CASSVLNGGPGGTQYF. The DNA for the CDR3 is TGTGCCAGCAGCGTTCTCAATGGGGGGCCGGGAGGTACGCAGTATTTT.

The J gene is TRBJ1-1, the V gene TRBV6-6, with 8 positions matching TRBD1. Germline CDR1 MNHNY, CDR2 SVGAGI (reference sequence). Germline trimming cut 2 bases from V and 10 bases from J; bases unmatched to any gene: 6. This CDR3 spans 13 amino acids. The CDR3 coding sequence is TGTGCCAGCAGTTACGGACAGGGAATTCCAGCTTTCTTT. Translating it yields CASSYGQGIPAFF.

This sequence joins TRBV19 and TRBJ2-1; D possibly corresponds to TRBD1 (5 bases). Per germline, CDR1 LNHDA and CDR2 SQIVND (reference sequence). The CDR3 has 14 residues. V was pared by 7 bases and J by 3 bases, with 13 bases between. The CDR3 spells CASIGQGYYNEQFF. The CDR3 region has the DNA TGTGCCAGTATTGGGCAGGGTTACTACAATGAGCAGTTCTTC.

This chain links TRBV10-3 with TRBJ2-7, with TRBD2 as a possible D gene (6 bases). Germline lookup yields CDR1 ENHRY and CDR2 SYGVKD. V was clipped by 3 bases and J by 1 base, with 7 bases between them. This CDR3 comprises 13 residues. In DNA form, the CDR3 reads TGTGCCATCAGTGAAGGAGGGTCCTACGAGCAGTACTTC. Translated, it gives CAISEGGSYEQYF.